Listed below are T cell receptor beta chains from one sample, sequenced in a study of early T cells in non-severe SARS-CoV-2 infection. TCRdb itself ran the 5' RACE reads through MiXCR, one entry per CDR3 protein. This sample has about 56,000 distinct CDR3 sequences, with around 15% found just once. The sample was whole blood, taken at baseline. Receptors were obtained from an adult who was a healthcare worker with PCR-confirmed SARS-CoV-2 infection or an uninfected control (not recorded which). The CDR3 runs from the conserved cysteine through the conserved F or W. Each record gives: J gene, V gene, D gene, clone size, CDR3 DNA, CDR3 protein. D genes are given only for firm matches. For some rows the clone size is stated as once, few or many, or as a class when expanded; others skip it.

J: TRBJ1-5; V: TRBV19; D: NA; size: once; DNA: TGTGCCAGTACTCACTGGTCTCCCCCTCGCAATCAGCCCCAGCATTTT; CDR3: CASTHWSPPRNQPQHF
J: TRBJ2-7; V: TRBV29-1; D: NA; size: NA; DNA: TGCAGCGCAAACGGGAAGGTGGCGCCGGGGCAGTACTTC; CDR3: CSANGKVAPGQYF
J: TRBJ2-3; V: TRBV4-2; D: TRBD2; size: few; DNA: TGTGCCAGCAGAGGACTAGCGGGAGATACGCAGTATTTT; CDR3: CASRGLAGDTQYF
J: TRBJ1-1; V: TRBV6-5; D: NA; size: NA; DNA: TGTGCCAGCACCGAACGGGCAGGGGAGGTCGTGGCTTTCTTT; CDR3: CASTERAGEVVAFF
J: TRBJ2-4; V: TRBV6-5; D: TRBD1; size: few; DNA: TGTGCCAGCAGTTCCCGACAGGGCAAAAACATTCAGTACTTC; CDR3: CASSSRQGKNIQYF
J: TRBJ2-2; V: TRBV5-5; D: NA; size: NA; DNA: TGTGCCAGCAGCCTCCGTCAGAGAGCGAACACCGGGGAGCTGTTTTTT; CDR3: CASSLRQRANTGELFF
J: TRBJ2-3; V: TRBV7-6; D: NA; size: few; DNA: TGTGCCAGCAGCCCGAGACAGCCAGATACGCAGTATTTT; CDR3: CASSPRQPDTQYF
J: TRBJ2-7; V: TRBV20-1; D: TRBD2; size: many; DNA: TGCAGTGCTAGTGGCTCGGCGGGAGTAGGTGAGCAGTACTTC; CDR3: CSASGSAGVGEQYF
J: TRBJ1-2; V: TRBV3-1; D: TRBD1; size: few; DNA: TGTGCCAGCAGCCTGGGACAGAAGGTGGCAGGCTACACCTTC; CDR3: CASSLGQKVAGYTF
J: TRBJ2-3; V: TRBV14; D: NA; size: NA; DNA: TGTGCCAGCAGCCAAGCGGGCGGGACAGATACGCAGTATTTT; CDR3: CASSQAGGTDTQYF
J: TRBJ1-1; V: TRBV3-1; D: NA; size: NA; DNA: TGTGCCAGCAGCCAGACCCCTGGCGGCACTGAAGCTTTCTTT; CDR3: CASSQTPGGTEAFF
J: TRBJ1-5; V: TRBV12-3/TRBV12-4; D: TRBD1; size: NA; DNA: TGTGCCAGCAGCCCGGGACAGGGGTCGGTACAGCCCCAGCATTTT; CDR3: CASSPGQGSVQPQHF
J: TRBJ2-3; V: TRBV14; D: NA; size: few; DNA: TGTGCCAGCAGCCAAGCGCGATTTAGCACAGATACGCAGTATTTT; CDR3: CASSQARFSTDTQYF
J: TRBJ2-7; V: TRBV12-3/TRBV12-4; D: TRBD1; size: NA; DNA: TGTGCCAGCAGTTTCGCACGGGACAGAAGGTACGAGCAGTACTTC; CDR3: CASSFARDRRYEQYF
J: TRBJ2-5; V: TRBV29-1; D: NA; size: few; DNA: TGCAGCGTAGTGCCAACCCAAGAGACCCAGTACTTC; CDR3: CSVVPTQETQYF
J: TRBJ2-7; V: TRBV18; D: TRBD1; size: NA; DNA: TGTGCCAGCTCACCCAGACAGGGGAATACATACGAGCAGTACTTC; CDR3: CASSPRQGNTYEQYF
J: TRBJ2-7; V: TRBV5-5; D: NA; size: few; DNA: TGTGCCAGCAGCTTGGAAGGGTACGTGGCCTACGAGCAGTACTTC; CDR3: CASSLEGYVAYEQYF
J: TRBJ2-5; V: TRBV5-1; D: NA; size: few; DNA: TGCGCCAGCAGCTTGGAGGGAGTTACGGGAGAGACCCAGTACTTC; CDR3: CASSLEGVTGETQYF
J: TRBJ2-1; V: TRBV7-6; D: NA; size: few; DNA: TGTGCCAGCAGCTTAGGAGGTGGGACTGACAATGAGCAGTTCTTC; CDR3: CASSLGGGTDNEQFF
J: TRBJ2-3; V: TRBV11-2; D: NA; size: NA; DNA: TGTGCCAGCAGCCCAGGGAACACAGATACGCAGTATTTT; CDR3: CASSPGNTDTQYF
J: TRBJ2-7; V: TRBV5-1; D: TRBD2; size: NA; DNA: TGCGCCAGCAGCGAGGGACTAGCGGGAGACTACTACGAGCAGTACTTC; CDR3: CASSEGLAGDYYEQYF
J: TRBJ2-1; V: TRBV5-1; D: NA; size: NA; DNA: TGCGCCAGCAGCCCAATCGTCCAGGTCAATGAGCAGTTCTTC; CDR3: CASSPIVQVNEQFF
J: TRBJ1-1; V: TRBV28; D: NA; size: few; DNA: TGTGCCAGCAGCTCCCCGGGGGAAAACACTGAAGCTTTCTTT; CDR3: CASSSPGENTEAFF
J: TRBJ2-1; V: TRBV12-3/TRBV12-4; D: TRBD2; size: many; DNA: TGTGCCAGCAGTATCATAGCGGGAGGTCGGGACAATGAGCAGTTCTTC; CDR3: CASSIIAGGRDNEQFF
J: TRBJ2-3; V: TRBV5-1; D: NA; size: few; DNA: TGCGCCAGCAGCTGGGGGAGTGGAGATACGCAGTATTTT; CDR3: CASSWGSGDTQYF
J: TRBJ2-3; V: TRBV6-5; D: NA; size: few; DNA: TGTGCCGCGGCGGGACAGCTTACAGATACGCAGTATTTT; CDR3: CAAAGQLTDTQYF
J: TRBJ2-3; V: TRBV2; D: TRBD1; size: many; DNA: TGTGCCAGGGGGACAGGAAAGGATACGCAGTATTTT; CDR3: CARGTGKDTQYF
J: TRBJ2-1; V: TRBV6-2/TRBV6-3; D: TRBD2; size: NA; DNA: TGTGCCAGCAGTTACTCGGCTAGCGGGAGGCCTGAGCAGTTCTTC; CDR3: CASSYSASGRPEQFF
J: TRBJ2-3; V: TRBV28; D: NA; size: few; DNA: TGTGCCAGCAGTTCAACAGAATTGTTAAGGGATACGCAGTATTTT; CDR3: CASSSTELLRDTQYF
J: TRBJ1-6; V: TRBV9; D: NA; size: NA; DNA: TGTGCCAGCAGCGTAGAGGGTGAGGATAATTCACCCCTCCACTTT; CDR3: CASSVEGEDNSPLHF
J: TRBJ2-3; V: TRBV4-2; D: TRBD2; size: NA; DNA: TGTGCCAGCAGCCAAACCGAGGCCGGGGGGGTTATTTCAGATACGCAGTATTTT; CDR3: CASSQTEAGGVISDTQYF
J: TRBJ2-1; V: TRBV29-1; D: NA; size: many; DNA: TGCAGCGCGAACCGGGACACGTCCTATGAGCAGTTCTTC; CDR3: CSANRDTSYEQFF
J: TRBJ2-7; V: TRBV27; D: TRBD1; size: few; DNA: TGTGCCAGCAGCCCATTCACCGACAGGGGGCCTCCCCCAACAAGATACGAGCAGTACTTC; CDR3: CASSPFTDRGPPPTRYEQYF
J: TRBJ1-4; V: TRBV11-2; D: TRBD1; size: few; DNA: TGTGCCAGCAGCTTAGGGACAGGGCGAGAAAAACTGTTTTTT; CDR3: CASSLGTGREKLFF
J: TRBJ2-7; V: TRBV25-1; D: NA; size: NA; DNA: TGTGCCAGCAGTCCCCCAGGTTCTGGGAACTACTACGAGCAGTACTTC; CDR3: CASSPPGSGNYYEQYF
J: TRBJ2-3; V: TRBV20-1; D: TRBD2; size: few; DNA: TGCAGTGCTAGAGTTAACCGGGGGGGCACAGATACGCAGTATTTT; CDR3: CSARVNRGGTDTQYF
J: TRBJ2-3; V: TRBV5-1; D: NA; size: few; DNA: TGCGCCACGAAGAGACGGTTCGACACAGATACGCAGTATTTT; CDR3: CATKRRFDTDTQYF
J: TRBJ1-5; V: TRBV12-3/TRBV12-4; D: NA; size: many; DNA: TGTGCCAAGGGGTGGGGTCAGCCCCAGCATTTT; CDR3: CAKGWGQPQHF
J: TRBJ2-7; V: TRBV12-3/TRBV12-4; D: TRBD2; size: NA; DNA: TGTGCCAGCAGGCAGGGAGGGCGAGGAAGTTGGCTAAGCTACGAGCAGTACTTC; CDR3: CASRQGGRGSWLSYEQYF
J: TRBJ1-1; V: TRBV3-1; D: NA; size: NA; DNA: TGTGCCAGCAGCCAAGATCCCGGGGGCTATAACACTGAAGCTTTCTTT; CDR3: CASSQDPGGYNTEAFF
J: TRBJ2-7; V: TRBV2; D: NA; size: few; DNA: TGTGCCAGCAAGGCAGCCTACGAGCAGTACTTC; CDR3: CASKAAYEQYF
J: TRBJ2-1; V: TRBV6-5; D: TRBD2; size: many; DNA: TGTGCCAGCAGTACCTGGACTAGCGGGGGTTTCAACAATGAGCAGTTCTTC; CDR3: CASSTWTSGGFNNEQFF
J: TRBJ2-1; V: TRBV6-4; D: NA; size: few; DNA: TGTGCCAGCAGTGATGGAGCGGATCCCTACAATGAGCAGTTCTTC; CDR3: CASSDGADPYNEQFF
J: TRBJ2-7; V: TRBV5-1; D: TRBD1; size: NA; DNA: TGCGCCAGCAGCTTAGAGACAGGGATGGAAGAGCAGTACTTC; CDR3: CASSLETGMEEQYF
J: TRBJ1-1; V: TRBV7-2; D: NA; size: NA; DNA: TGTGCCAGCAGCTTTACTGTACTGGCGGGGGCTTTCTTT; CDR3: CASSFTVLAGAFF
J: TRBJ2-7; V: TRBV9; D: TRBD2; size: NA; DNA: TGTGCCAGCAGCGCAGGACTAGCGGGAGGGAGTTTTACCTCACCCTACGAGCAGTACTTC; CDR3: CASSAGLAGGSFTSPYEQYF
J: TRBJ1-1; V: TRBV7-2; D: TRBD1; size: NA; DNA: TGTGCCAGCAGATCCAGCCTGGACAGGGAAGCTTTCTTT; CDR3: CASRSSLDREAFF
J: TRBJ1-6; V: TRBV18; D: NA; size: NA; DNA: TGTGCCAGCTCACCACTCGGGAGGTCCGATTCACCCCTCCACTTT; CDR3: CASSPLGRSDSPLHF
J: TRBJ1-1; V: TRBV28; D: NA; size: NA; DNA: TGTGCCAGCAGGTCCAGGGATACTGAAGCTTTCTTT; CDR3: CASRSRDTEAFF
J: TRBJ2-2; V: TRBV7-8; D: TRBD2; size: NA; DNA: TGTGCCAGCAGCTTAGTTCGGCCTAGCGGGCACACCGGGGAGCTGTTTTTT; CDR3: CASSLVRPSGHTGELFF
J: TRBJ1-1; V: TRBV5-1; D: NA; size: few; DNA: TGCGCCAGCAGCTTGCAGGATCGCACTGAAGCTTTCTTT; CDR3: CASSLQDRTEAFF
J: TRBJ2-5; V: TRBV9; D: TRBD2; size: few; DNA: TGTGCCAGCAGCGTTCTAGCGGGAGGAGAGACCCAGTACTTC; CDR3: CASSVLAGGETQYF
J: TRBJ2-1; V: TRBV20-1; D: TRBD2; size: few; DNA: TGCAGTGGATCAGGACTAGCGGGGGCTACCTACAATGAGCAGTTCTTC; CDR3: CSGSGLAGATYNEQFF
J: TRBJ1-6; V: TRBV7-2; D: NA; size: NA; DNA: TGTGCCAGCAGCGCCCAGGGACTTGGGTCGGCACCCCTCCACTTT; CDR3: CASSAQGLGSAPLHF
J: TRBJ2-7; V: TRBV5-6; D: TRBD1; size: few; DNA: TGTGCCAGCAGCCCGGCGGACAGGGGATACGAGCAGTACTTC; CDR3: CASSPADRGYEQYF
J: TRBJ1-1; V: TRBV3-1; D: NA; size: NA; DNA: TGTGCCAGTAGGGACGGTCATACTGAAGCTTTCTTT; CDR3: CASRDGHTEAFF
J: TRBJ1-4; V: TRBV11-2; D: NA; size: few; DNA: TGTGCCAGCAGCCAGACACCACGCCTGGGAAAACTGTTTTTT; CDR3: CASSQTPRLGKLFF
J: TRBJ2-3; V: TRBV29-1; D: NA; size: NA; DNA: TGCAGCGTTGAGGCGGGTAGCACAGATACGCAGTATTTT; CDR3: CSVEAGSTDTQYF
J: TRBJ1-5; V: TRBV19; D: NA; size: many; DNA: TGTGCCAGTAGTATAGTAGGGGCACGGCAAAATCAGCCCCAGCATTTT; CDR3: CASSIVGARQNQPQHF
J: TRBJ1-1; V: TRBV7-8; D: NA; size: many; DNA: TGTGCCAGCAGGCGACAGATGAACACTGAAGCTTTCTTT; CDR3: CASRRQMNTEAFF